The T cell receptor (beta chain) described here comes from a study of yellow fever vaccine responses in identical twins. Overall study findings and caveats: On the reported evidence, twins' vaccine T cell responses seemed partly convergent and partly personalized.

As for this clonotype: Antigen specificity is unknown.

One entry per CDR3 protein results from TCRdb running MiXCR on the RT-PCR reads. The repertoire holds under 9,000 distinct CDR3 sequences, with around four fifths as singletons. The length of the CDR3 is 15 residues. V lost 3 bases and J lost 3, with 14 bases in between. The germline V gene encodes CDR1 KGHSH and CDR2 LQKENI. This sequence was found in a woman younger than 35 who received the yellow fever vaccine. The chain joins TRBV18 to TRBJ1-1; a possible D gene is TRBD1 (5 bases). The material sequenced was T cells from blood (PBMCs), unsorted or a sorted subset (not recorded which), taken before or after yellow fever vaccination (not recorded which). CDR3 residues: CASSPGPGGDTEAFF. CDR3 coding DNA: TGTGCCAGCTCACCTGGACCGGGAGGGGACACTGAAGCTTTCTTT.